The 12 T cell receptor beta chains below all came from one sample that was sequenced in a study of response to subunit inactivated influenza vaccine. TCRdb fed the RT-PCR reads into MiXCR, producing one record per CDR3 protein. The sample yields 650,000 to 850,000 distinct CDR3 sequences, about 15% seen once. The sample was PBMCs from blood, taken 14 days before vaccination. Receptors were obtained from a man aged 45-60 years who received an inactivated influenza vaccine.

This clonotype has just a few counts. The chain couples TRBV15 to TRBJ1-4, with no clear D. Germline CDR1 reads LNHNV; CDR2 reads YYDKDF (reference sequence). The CDR3 contains 16 residues. Trimming shortened V by 1 base and J by 7 bases, and 16 bases separated the two germline ends. The CDR3 DNA reads as TGTGCCACCAGCAGAGCTTATCCTAGCCCCTCTGAAAAACTGTTTTTT. Its protein product is CATSRAYPSPSEKLFF.

This clonotype showed up just a few times. The rearrangement uses TRBV20-1 and TRBJ2-3; TRBD1 matches at 9 bases. The CDR3 is 13 amino acids. J was trimmed by 5 bases and V by 6 bases; bases with no gene match: 6. Looked up from germline, CDR1 is DFQATT and CDR2 is SNEGSKA (reference sequence). As DNA, the CDR3 is TGCAGTGCCGGGACAGGGACAATAGATACGCAGTATTTT. Translation: CSAGTGTIDTQYF.

This clonotype occurred many times. The chain is built from TRBV12-3 or TRBV12-4 and TRBJ2-1; TRBD2 matches 12 bases. The CDR3 length is 17 residues. The ends lost 4 bases at V and 4 bases at J; junction bases unmatched: 8. The CDR3 coding sequence is TGTGCCAGCAGTTACCACGCCGGACTAGCGGGGTACAATGAGCAGTTCTTC. Translated, it gives CASSYHAGLAGYNEQFF.

This chain uses TRBV29-1 with TRBJ2-3; 8 positions agree with TRBD1. CDR1 and CDR2 (germline): SQVTM, ANQGSEA. The CDR3 has 14 residues. The trim removed 2 bases at V and 4 bases at J, leaving 5 bases unmatched. CDR3 sequence reads: CSVEQGQGPDTQYF. The CDR3, as DNA: TGCAGCGTTGAACAAGGACAGGGACCAGATACGCAGTATTTT.

The table lists this clonotype with a few counts. V and J are TRBV10-3 and TRBJ1-2; D is uncertain. The CDR3 has 13 residues. In germline, CDR1 is ENHRY, CDR2 SYGVKD. V was pared by 4 bases and J by 8 bases, with 14 bases between. CDR3 sequence: CAISVDPLGGYTF. Here the CDR3 DNA reads TGTGCCATCAGTGTCGACCCTCTCGGGGGCTACACCTTC.

This clonotype was counted only a few times. CDR3 in amino acids: CASSTSPGQGLVQYF. The CDR3, as DNA: TGCGCCAGCAGTACCTCTCCGGGACAGGGACTTGTGCAGTACTTC. The J gene is TRBJ2-7, the V gene TRBV5-1, with 9 bases identical to TRBD1. The CDR3 runs to 15 residues. After removal of 5 bases from V and 9 bases from J, the junction contained 15 bases not matched to a gene. In germline, CDR1 is SGHRS, CDR2 YFSETQ.

This clonotype has just a few counts. CDR3 DNA: TGTGCCAGCCAGGGGTCGGGGAATTCACCCCTCCACTTT. Residues: CASQGSGNSPLHF. The rearrangement links TRBV12-3 or TRBV12-4 to TRBJ1-6, with D possibly TRBD1 on 6 matching bases. V was cut by 8 bases and J by 7 bases, with 12 bases left in between. There are 13 residues in the CDR3.

There are a few counts of this clonotype. This chain connects TRBV20-1 to TRBJ2-3, with a weak D call TRBD2 (5 bases). CDR1 is DFQATT, CDR2 SNEGSKA, per germline (reference sequence). The CDR3 contains 12 residues. Trimming removed 6 bases from V and 4 bases from J, with 11 bases in between. CDR3 DNA sequence: TGCAGTGCCGGTAGAGCGGCAGATACGCAGTATTTT. Amino acid sequence: CSAGRAADTQYF.

The chain is built from TRBV11-2 and TRBJ1-4, with 7 bases matching TRBD1. Looked up from germline, CDR1 is SGHAT and CDR2 is FQNNGV. The length of the CDR3 is 15 residues. V gave up 5 bases and J gave up 1 base; unmatched junction bases: 4. The CDR3 spells CASSQQGKTNEKLFF. The CDR3 bases are TGTGCCAGCAGCCAACAGGGGAAAACTAATGAAAAACTGTTTTTT.

This clonotype appeared a few times. The gene calls are TRBV29-1 and TRBJ2-3; TRBD1 might be the D (5 bases). V was trimmed by 4 bases and J by 3 bases, leaving 11 bases between them. Looked up from germline, CDR1 is SQVTM and CDR2 is ANQGSEA. This CDR3 contains 13 residues. This CDR3 is CSVAGLVTDTQYF. The CDR3, as DNA: TGCAGCGTTGCAGGGTTAGTGACAGATACGCAGTATTTT.

CDR3 in amino acids: CASRVHEGGNQPQHF. CDR3 DNA: TGTGCCAGCAGAGTTCATGAGGGGGGCAATCAGCCCCAGCATTTT. The V gene is TRBV12-3 or TRBV12-4, the J gene TRBJ1-5; a weak D match, TRBD1 (6 bases). This CDR3 has 15 residues. Trimming stripped 6 bases from V and 2 bases from J, with 14 bases between.

Ten or more counts support this clonotype. This chain links TRBV12-3 or TRBV12-4 with TRBJ2-1; D possibly corresponds to TRBD2 (5 bases). CDR3 size: 15 residues. V lost 2 bases and J lost 2, with 10 bases in between. Here the CDR3 reads CASSLSGSAYNEQFF. CDR3 DNA sequence: TGTGCCAGCAGTTTAAGTGGGAGCGCCTACAATGAGCAGTTCTTC.